This TCR beta chain was documented in a study of CD8 T cells in Susac syndrome. TEMRA cells were FACS-enriched, and CD8+ and CD4+ T cells were isolated negatively. An amount of RNA that ranged from roughly 0.5 to 1 ug was reverse transcribed with random hexamers. immunoSEQ multiplex PCR amplified TCR beta CDR3 across 54 Vbeta, 13 Jbeta. TCRdb processed the immunoSEQ multiplex PCR reads anew with MiXCR; each CDR3 protein has one entry. Among hundreds of thousands of distinct CDR3 sequences, roughly nine tenths were seen once, and the ten largest hold less than 0.15%. The sequence was obtained from a human donor with multiple sclerosis. Sequencing used CD8+ T cells from PBMCs.

This CDR3 reads CSSGAPTSGSPLNTEAFF. As DNA, the CDR3 is TGCAGCTCCGGGGCCCCCACCTCAGGGAGCCCCCTGAACACTGAAGCTTTCTTT. This sequence joins TRBV29-1 and TRBJ1-1; tentatively, D is TRBD1 (5 bases). This CDR3 is built from 18 residues. V dropped 8 bases and J dropped 0 bases, with 28 bases sitting between them. The germline V gene encodes CDR1 SQVTM and CDR2 ANQGSEA.